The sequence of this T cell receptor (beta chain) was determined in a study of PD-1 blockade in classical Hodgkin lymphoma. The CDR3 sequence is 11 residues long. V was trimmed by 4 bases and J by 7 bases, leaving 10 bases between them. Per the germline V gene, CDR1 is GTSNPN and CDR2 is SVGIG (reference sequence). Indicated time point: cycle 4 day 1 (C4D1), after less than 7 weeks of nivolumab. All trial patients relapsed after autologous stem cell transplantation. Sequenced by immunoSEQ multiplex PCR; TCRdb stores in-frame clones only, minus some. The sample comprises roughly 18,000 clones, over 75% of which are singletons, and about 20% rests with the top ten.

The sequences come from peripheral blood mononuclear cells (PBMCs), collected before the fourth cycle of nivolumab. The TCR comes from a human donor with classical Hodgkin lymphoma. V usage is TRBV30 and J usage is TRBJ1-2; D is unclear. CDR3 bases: TGTGCCTGGAAGGGAGCAGGTGGCTACACCTTC. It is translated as CAWKGAGGYTF.